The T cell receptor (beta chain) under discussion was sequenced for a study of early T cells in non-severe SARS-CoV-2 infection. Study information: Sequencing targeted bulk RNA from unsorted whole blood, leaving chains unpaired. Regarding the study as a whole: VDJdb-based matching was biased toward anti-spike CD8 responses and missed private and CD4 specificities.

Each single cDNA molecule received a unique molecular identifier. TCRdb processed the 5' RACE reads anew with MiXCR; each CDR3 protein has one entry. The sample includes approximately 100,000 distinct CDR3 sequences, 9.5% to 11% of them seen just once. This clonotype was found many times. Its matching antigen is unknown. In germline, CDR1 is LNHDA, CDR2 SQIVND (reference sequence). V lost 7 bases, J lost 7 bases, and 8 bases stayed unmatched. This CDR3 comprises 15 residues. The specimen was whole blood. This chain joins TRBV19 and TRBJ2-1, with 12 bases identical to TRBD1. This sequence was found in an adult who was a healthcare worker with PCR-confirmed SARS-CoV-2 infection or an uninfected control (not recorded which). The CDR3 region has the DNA TGTGCCAGTACCAAGGGACAGGGGGCTTTTAATGAGCAGTTCTTC. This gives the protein CASTKGQGAFNEQFF.